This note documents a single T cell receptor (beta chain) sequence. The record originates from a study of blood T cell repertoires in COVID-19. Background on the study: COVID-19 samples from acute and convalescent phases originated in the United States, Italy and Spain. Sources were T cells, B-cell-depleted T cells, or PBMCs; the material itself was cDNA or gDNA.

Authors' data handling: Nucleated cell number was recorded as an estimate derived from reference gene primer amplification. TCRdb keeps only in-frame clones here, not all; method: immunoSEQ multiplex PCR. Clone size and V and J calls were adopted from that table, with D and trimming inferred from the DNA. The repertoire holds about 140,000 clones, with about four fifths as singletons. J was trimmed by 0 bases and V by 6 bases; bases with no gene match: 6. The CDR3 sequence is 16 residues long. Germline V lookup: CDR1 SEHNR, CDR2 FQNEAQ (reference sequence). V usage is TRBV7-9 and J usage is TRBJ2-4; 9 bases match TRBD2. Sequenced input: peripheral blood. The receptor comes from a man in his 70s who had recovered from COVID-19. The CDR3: CASRPVAGAAKNIQYF. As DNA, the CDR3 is TGTGCCAGCAGACCCGTAGCGGGGGCAGCCAAAAACATTCAGTACTTC.